A single sample is the source of the 19 T cell receptor beta chains below, sequenced in a study of long-term antiretroviral therapy in people with HIV. A v3.0 immunoSEQ assay was performed at survey level. Assay used: immunoSEQ multiplex PCR; TCRdb lists only in-frame clones, some missing. The sample carries over 30,000 clones, approximately 75% recorded once. Specimen: unsorted PBMCs, collected 3 years after starting antiretroviral therapy. These receptors were obtained from a man in his fifties with HIV.

The rearrangement uses TRBV14 and TRBJ1-2; 10 positions agree with TRBD1. Germline trimming cut 3 bases from V and 4 bases from J; bases unmatched to any gene: 5. CDR1 is SGHDN and CDR2 is FVKESK in the germline V gene. This CDR3 comprises 15 residues. The CDR3 here is CASSQGQGFTYGYTF. As DNA, the CDR3 is TGTGCCAGCAGCCAGGGACAGGGGTTCACCTATGGCTACACCTTC.

The J gene is TRBJ2-7, the V gene TRBV7-9; no reliable D call. Trimming removed 0 bases at V and 2 bases at J, with 2 bases between. CDR1 and CDR2 (germline): SEHNR, FQNEAQ (reference sequence). The CDR3 contains 12 residues. The CDR3 spells CASSLATYEQYF. Here the CDR3 DNA reads TGTGCCAGCAGCTTAGCCACCTACGAGCAGTACTTC.

The chain has TRBV4-1 and TRBJ2-7, with TRBD1 matching 9 bases. Germline V gives CDR1 MGHRA, CDR2 YSYEKL. This CDR3 comprises 15 residues. The V gene end was trimmed by 4 bases and the J gene end by 3 bases; junction bases not matched to a gene: 7. CDR3 region: CASSPRTGDFYEQYF. The DNA of the CDR3 is TGCGCCAGCAGCCCCCGGACAGGGGACTTCTACGAGCAGTACTTC.

This rearrangement joins TRBV9 to TRBJ2-3; 14 positions agree with TRBD2. Trimming took 1 base from V and 2 from J; bases not matched to a gene: 9. Germline V gives CDR1 SGDLS, CDR2 YYNGEE. CDR3 length: 19 amino acids. The CDR3 nucleotides are TGTGCCAGCAGCGTAAACCCGGGACTAGCGGGAGAATACACAGATACGCAGTATTTT. It encodes CASSVNPGLAGEYTDTQYF.

The gene calls are TRBV18 and TRBJ1-6, with 7 bases identical to TRBD1. The germline CDR1 and CDR2 sequences are KGHSH and LQKENI. V lost 0 bases and J lost 7; bases outside the gene matches: 9. The CDR3 spans 17 residues. The CDR3 protein is CASSPPRGSQVNSPLHF. The CDR3 coding sequence is TGTGCCAGCTCACCACCCAGGGGGAGCCAGGTCAATTCACCCCTCCACTTT.

The V gene is TRBV29-1, the J gene TRBJ1-4; D gene ambiguous. The CDR3 runs 13 residues. V was cut by 6 bases and J by 7 bases, with 15 bases left in between. The germline V gene has CDR1 SQVTM and CDR2 ANQGSEA. The CDR3 bases are TGCAGCGTGGGGAAGGCCCTCGGTGAAAAACTGTTTTTT. Residues: CSVGKALGEKLFF.

The count of this clone is one. The J gene is TRBJ2-7, the V gene TRBV28; either TRBD1 or TRBD2 may supply D (6 bases each). The V gene's germline CDR1 is MDHEN and CDR2 SYDVKM. The CDR3 is made up of 16 amino acids. V was cut by 7 bases and J by 1 base, with 20 bases left in between. In DNA form, the CDR3 reads TGTGCCAGCAATCCCCCCGGGGGCGCTGGTTCCTACGAGCAGTACTTC. This gives the protein CASNPPGGAGSYEQYF.

In this sample, this clone turned up a few times. The chain links TRBV6-5 to TRBJ2-1, with 7 bases that match TRBD1. After removal of 7 bases from V and 9 bases from J, the junction contained 6 bases not matched to a gene. CDR1 and CDR2 (germline): MNHEY, SVGAGI. The length of the CDR3 is 12 residues. The CDR3 DNA is TGTGCCAGCACCTCGACAGGGTTTGAGCAGTTCTTC. Its translation is CASTSTGFEQFF.

This clone has just a few counts. The J gene is TRBJ1-5, the V gene TRBV7-6; D gene ambiguous. Germline CDR1 is SGHVS and CDR2 is FNYEAQ. V lost 1 base, J lost 0 bases, and 4 bases lay in between. This CDR3 has 14 residues. The CDR3 bases are TGTGCCAGCAGCTTAGACATTAGCAATCAGCCCCAGCATTTT. Encoded protein: CASSLDISNQPQHF.

The chain couples TRBV2 to TRBJ1-1, with 9 bases that match TRBD1. CDR3 length: 14 amino acids. V was pared by 8 bases and J by 0 bases, with 4 bases of the junction left unmatched. From germline, CDR1 is SNHLY and CDR2 FYNNEI. CDR3 bases: TGTGCCAGCTGGGGACAGGGAATGAACACTGAAGCTTTCTTT. It translates to CASWGQGMNTEAFF.

The chain carries TRBV7-2 and TRBJ2-3; no clear D gene. This CDR3 contains 11 residues. The germline V gene encodes CDR1 SGHTA and CDR2 FQGNSA. Trimming left V 5 bases short and J 6 bases short, with 6 bases between. The CDR3 sequence is CASSPWDTQYF. DNA for the CDR3: TGTGCCAGCAGCCCCTGGGATACGCAGTATTTT.

The table lists this clone with a few counts. J is TRBJ2-1 and V is TRBV28; D is possibly TRBD1 (5 bases). Trimming removed 6 bases at V and 7 bases at J, with 16 bases between. There are 14 residues in the CDR3. Germline values: CDR1 MDHEN, CDR2 SYDVKM. CDR3 loop: CASSRRGSGNEQFF. The DNA of the CDR3 is TGTGCCAGCAGCCGCCGTGGGTCAGGGAATGAGCAGTTCTTC.

This chain links TRBV2 with TRBJ2-2; D might be TRBD1 or TRBD2, each matching 6 bases. The V gene's germline CDR1 is SNHLY and CDR2 FYNNEI. V was clipped by 3 bases and J by 5 bases, with 13 bases between them. This CDR3 region has 15 residues. The CDR3, as DNA: TGTGCCAGCAGTGAGATTCTAGGGGGGACCGGGGAGCTGTTTTTT. Amino acids: CASSEILGGTGELFF.

The V call is TRBV7-9, the J call TRBJ1-2; unclear D gene. The CDR3 spans 13 residues. Germline assignment: CDR1 SEHNR and CDR2 FQNEAQ (reference sequence). The V end was cut by 5 bases, the J end by 6 bases, with 13 bases between. The CDR3 DNA reads TGTGCCAGCAGCGAGGACCTCGGTGATGGCTACACCTTC. Residues: CASSEDLGDGYTF. The entire variable domain, with the rest obtained from reference TRBV7-9 and TRBJ1-2, is as follows: DTGVSQNPRHKITKRGQNVTFRCDPISEHNRLYWYRQTLGQGPEFLTYFQNEAQLEKSRLLSDRFSAERPKGSFSTLEIQRTEQGDSAMYLCASSEDLGDGYTFGSGTRLTVV.

This rearrangement joins TRBV9 to TRBJ2-3, with a possible D match to TRBD2 (6 bases). Germline CDR1 is SGDLS and CDR2 is YYNGEE. CDR3 length equals 17 residues. V dropped 0 bases and J dropped 4 bases, with 18 bases sitting between them. CDR3 amino acids: CASSVGSGVSEADTQYF. The DNA of the CDR3 is TGTGCCAGCAGCGTAGGATCGGGAGTAAGTGAGGCAGATACGCAGTATTTT.

This clone has only a few counts. This chain uses TRBV7-2 with TRBJ2-2, with a possible D match to TRBD2 (5 bases). Looked up from germline, CDR1 is SGHTA and CDR2 is FQGNSA. V lost 1 base, J lost 3 bases, and 6 bases lay in between. The length of the CDR3 is 14 residues. For the CDR3, the DNA is TGTGCCAGCAGCTTAGGACTACACACCGGGGAGCTGTTTTTT. It specifies CASSLGLHTGELFF.

The chain joins TRBV28 to TRBJ2-7; 11 bases map to TRBD2. Germline V lookup: CDR1 MDHEN, CDR2 SYDVKM. The CDR3 spans 15 residues. Trimming cost V 3 bases and J 9 bases; bases outside gene matches: 10. The CDR3 DNA is TGTGCCAGCAGTTTGGGTAGCGGGAGGGCCGGACGGCAGTACTTC. It encodes CASSLGSGRAGRQYF.

V is TRBV5-1 and J is TRBJ2-1; the D call may be TRBD1 or TRBD2 (5 bases each). The V gene's germline CDR1 is SGHRS and CDR2 YFSETQ. The CDR3 has 15 residues. Trimming shortened V by 1 base and J by 8 bases, and 16 bases separated the two germline ends. The CDR3 loop reads CASSLILGAQDEQFF. CDR3 nucleotides: TGCGCCAGCAGCTTGATTCTCGGGGCCCAGGATGAGCAGTTCTTC.

The V call is TRBV5-1, the J call TRBJ2-3; 11 bases map to TRBD2. Germline CDR1 is SGHRS and CDR2 is YFSETQ. J gave up 4 bases and V 3 bases, and 13 bases lay outside the gene matches. The CDR3 length is 18 residues. For the CDR3, the DNA is TGCGCCAGCAGCTCGTATTTAGCGGGAGGGCCCGAGGCAGATACGCAGTATTTT. It encodes CASSSYLAGGPEADTQYF.